The table lists the clone carrying this T cell receptor (beta chain) with a few counts. Its specificity is unknown. The V gene end was trimmed by 4 bases and the J gene end by 2 bases; junction bases not matched to a gene: 14. From germline, CDR1 is SGHTA and CDR2 FQGNSA. The CDR3 runs to 19 residues. TCRdb ran MiXCR on the 5' RACE reads and lists one entry per CDR3 protein. The sample lists approximately 250,000 distinct CDR3 sequences, around 17% occurring once. This specimen comes from a study of T-cell memory formation after mild COVID-19. Study observations and caveats: Clonal second-wave expansions that peaked on day 37 had unconfirmed SARS-CoV-2 specificity.

The sample was PBMCs or a T cell subset sorted from them (not recorded which). The J gene is TRBJ2-3, the V gene TRBV7-2; 11 bases fit TRBD2. The TCR originated in a man younger than 30 who had mild COVID-19 (a few samples of this study predate the infection). Cell type and time point are not known. Written as DNA, the CDR3 is TGTGCCAGCAGCTGGGGGAGACTAGCGGGGAGAAGTTACACAGATACGCAGTATTTT. The encoded protein is CASSWGRLAGRSYTDTQYF.